Following are 6 T cell receptor beta chains from one sample sequenced in a study of blood T cell repertoires in COVID-19. TCRdb's copy holds only in-frame clones and misses some; the assay was immunoSEQ multiplex PCR. The sample consists of roughly 300,000 clones, 70% to 90% of them appearing once. Sequenced input: peripheral blood. These receptors originate from a young man with active or convalescent COVID-19.

The chain employs TRBV9 and TRBJ1-6; 7 nucleotides align to TRBD1. V gave up 3 bases and J gave up 2 bases; unmatched junction bases: 5. Germline assignment: CDR1 SGDLS and CDR2 YYNGEE. CDR3 size: 16 residues. This chain's CDR3 is CASSGRGQAYNSPLHF. CDR3 coding DNA: TGTGCCAGCAGCGGTAGAGGACAGGCCTATAATTCACCCCTCCACTTT.

The chain employs TRBV6-5 and TRBJ2-1, with D possibly TRBD1 on 6 matching bases. Germline loops: CDR1 MNHEY, CDR2 SVGAGI. V dropped 6 bases and J dropped 3 bases, with 12 bases sitting between them. This CDR3 contains 14 residues. The CDR3 sequence is CASRDGQNYNEQFF. CDR3 DNA: TGTGCCAGCAGGGACGGACAGAACTACAATGAGCAGTTCTTC.

Details on this clone: This same CDR3 is encoded by further DNA sequences in the sample. The gene calls are TRBV3-1 (or the pseudogene TRBV3-2) and TRBJ2-5; D gene uncertain. With 3 bases removed from V and 3 bases from J, the gap between germline ends came to 8 bases. Germline loops: CDR1 LGHDT, CDR2 YNNKEL (reference sequence). The CDR3 is 13 amino acids. The CDR3: CASSQGLKETQYF. The CDR3 region has the DNA TGTGCCAGCAGCCAGGGCTTGAAAGAGACCCAGTACTTC.

The chain combines TRBV6-5 with TRBJ2-2; D remains ambiguous. The V end lost 4 bases, the J end lost 4 bases, and 10 bases lay between the germline ends. The CDR3 is 14 residues long. Germline CDR1 MNHEY, CDR2 SVGAGI. DNA of the CDR3: TGTGCCAGCAGTTCATCTCCCGGCACCGGGGAGCTGTTTTTT. Its translation is CASSSSPGTGELFF.

The chain links TRBV9 to TRBJ1-4; 9 bases are a match to TRBD1. Trimming cost V 2 bases and J 8 bases; bases outside gene matches: 10. The length of the CDR3 is 16 residues. From germline, CDR1 is SGDLS and CDR2 YYNGEE. Here the CDR3 reads CASSVGDRGSWEKLFF. In DNA form, the CDR3 reads TGTGCCAGCAGCGTTGGAGACAGGGGGTCGTGGGAAAAACTGTTTTTT.

The CDR3 here is CASSLAGTREGYEQYF. The CDR3 nucleotides read TGTGCCAGCAGCTTAGCCGGGACACGGGAGGGGTACGAGCAGTACTTC. The chain employs TRBV7-2 and TRBJ2-7; 8 positions agree with TRBD2. With 0 bases clipped from V and 4 bases from J, the junction kept 8 bases outside the gene matches. The CDR3 is made up of 16 amino acids. CDR1 is SGHTA, CDR2 FQGNSA, per germline.